This T cell receptor beta chain was sequenced in a study of CD8 T cells in ankylosing spondylitis. This clonotype was observed at least ten times. The antigen is unknown. TCRdb reanalysed the 5' RACE reads using MiXCR and keeps one entry per CDR3 protein. Among 500,000 or so distinct CDR3 sequences listed, under 5.5% were seen once. Germline lookup yields CDR1 SGHDT and CDR2 YYEEEE. V was shortened by 2 bases and J by 5 bases, with 10 bases between the two germline ends. The CDR3 loop spans 13 amino acids. Study-wide points: A motif in TCR beta, a set of about eight highly homologous variants, appeared characteristic of ankylosing spondylitis blood. Reportedly, disease-linked clones are significantly enriched in ankylosing spondylitis patients' matched synovial fluid. Clones linked to disease, bearing a CD8+ phenotype, were relatively rare in peripheral blood.

The receptor was isolated from a male donor with ankylosing spondylitis. Sequencing was carried out using blood, either unsorted or a sorted T cell fraction (not recorded which). This chain joins TRBV5-6 and TRBJ2-5; the D is unclear. The CDR3, as DNA: TGTGCCAGCAGCTTCGTTTCTGGGGAGACCCAGTACTTC. This sequence encodes CASSFVSGETQYF.